The 12 T cell receptor beta chains reported below all come from one sample, sequenced in a study of blood T cell repertoires in COVID-19. The method was immunoSEQ multiplex PCR; TCRdb's version includes in-frame clones alone and lacks a portion of them. The table includes 200,000 to 250,000 clones, approximately 86% detected once. The specimen was peripheral blood. These receptors originate from an older woman with active or convalescent COVID-19.

The chain is built from TRBV4-1 and TRBJ1-5; tentatively, D is TRBD1 (6 bases). CDR3 length equals 17 residues. Germline CDR1 and CDR2: MGHRA and YSYEKL. V lost 0 bases, J lost 1 base, and 13 bases lay in between. The CDR3 loop is CASSQDIWTVSNQPQHF. CDR3 DNA sequence: TGCGCCAGCAGCCAAGATATTTGGACAGTCAGCAATCAGCCCCAGCATTTT.

The DNA of the CDR3 is TGTGCCAGCGTCGACAGGGACCGGGAGACCCAGTACTTC. It yields the protein CASVDRDRETQYF. The chain is built from TRBV2 and TRBJ2-5, with 7 bases that match TRBD1. Per germline, CDR1 SNHLY and CDR2 FYNNEI. Trimming removed 8 bases from V and 5 bases from J; junction bases left unmatched: 8. This CDR3 region has 13 residues. The full variable domain, in which reference TRBV2 and TRBJ2-5 provide the parts outside the CDR3, is EPEVTQTPSHQVTQMGQEVILRCVPISNHLYFYWYRQILGQKVEFLVSFYNNEISEKSEIFDDQFSVERPDGSNFTLKIRSTKLEDSAMYFCASVDRDRETQYFGPGTRLLVL.

The chain uses TRBV27 and TRBJ1-2; 8 positions match TRBD1. CDR1 is MNHEY and CDR2 is SMNVEV in the germline V gene (reference sequence). This CDR3 is 15 amino acids long. With 5 bases clipped from V and 8 bases from J, the junction kept 13 bases outside the gene matches. The chain's CDR3 is CASSPLFQGAGGYTF. CDR3 sequence (DNA): TGTGCCAGCAGTCCGCTATTTCAGGGGGCCGGGGGCTACACCTTC.

This chain uses TRBV5-1 with TRBJ2-5; 8 bases agree with TRBD1. The CDR3 is 14 residues long. J lost 1 base, V lost 3 bases, and 2 bases had no gene match. Germline CDR1 and CDR2: SGHRS and YFSETQ. In nucleotides, the CDR3 is TGCGCCAGCAGCTCGACAGGGGTCCAAGAGACCCAGTACTTC. This translates into CASSSTGVQETQYF.

Comments on this clone: The junction differs from germline at one of its ends, possibly a read error. This sequence joins TRBV5-6 and TRBJ1-6; 9 bases map to TRBD1. The CDR3 is 15 residues long. Germline CDR1 reads SGHDT; CDR2 reads YYEEEE. This CDR3 reads CASSSGTGYNSPLHF. The CDR3 DNA reads as TGTGCCAGCAGCTCAGGGACAGGGTACAATTCGCCCCTCCACTTT.

CDR3 DNA: TGTGCCAGCAGAACCCCGGGACAGAACATCTATGGCTACACCTTC. Amino acid sequence: CASRTPGQNIYGYTF. V usage is TRBV6-5 and J usage is TRBJ1-2; 7 nucleotides agree with TRBD1. V gave up 6 bases and J gave up 4 bases; unmatched junction bases: 11. Germline assignment: CDR1 MNHEY and CDR2 SVGAGI. This CDR3 contains 15 residues.

V is TRBV9 and J is TRBJ2-2; TRBD2 matches at 11 bases. Germline CDR1 is SGDLS and CDR2 is YYNGEE. The trim removed 0 bases at V and 1 base at J, leaving 5 bases unmatched. The CDR3 runs to 18 residues. The CDR3 loop is CASSVVAGGPGNTGELFF. The CDR3 DNA follows: TGTGCCAGCAGCGTAGTAGCGGGAGGGCCGGGGAACACCGGGGAGCTGTTTTTT.

The chain couples TRBV20-1 to TRBJ2-3; 7 positions agree with TRBD2. Germline CDR1 DFQATT, CDR2 SNEGSKA (reference sequence). The CDR3 is 16 residues long. The V and J ends lost 3 bases and 2 bases, in that order; junction bases with no gene match: 11. As DNA, the CDR3 is TGCAGTGCTAGTGCACGGATTAGCGGGTACACAGATACGCAGTATTTT. Its translation is CSASARISGYTDTQYF.

The chain is built from TRBV2 and TRBJ1-6; D is ambiguous. CDR1 and CDR2 (germline): SNHLY, FYNNEI. The CDR3 consists of 15 residues. The V end was cut by 4 bases, the J end by 4 bases, with 11 bases between. CDR3 amino acids: CASSGLGAYNSPLHF. Written as DNA, the CDR3 is TGTGCCAGCAGTGGGTTAGGAGCTTATAATTCACCCCTCCACTTT.

V is TRBV14 and J is TRBJ2-1; D possibly corresponds to TRBD2 (5 bases). The germline V and J ends were trimmed by 5 bases and 5 bases, with 19 bases remaining between them. The CDR3 extends over 16 amino acids. CDR1 is SGHDN, CDR2 FVKESK, per germline. For the CDR3, the DNA is TGTGCCAGCAGCGCCGGGCGGAGCGGATACCACAATGAGCAGTTCTTC. Amino acid sequence: CASSAGRSGYHNEQFF. The full variable domain, completed using reference TRBV14 and TRBJ2-1, is EAGVTQFPSHSVIEKGQTVTLRCDPISGHDNLYWYRRVMGKEIKFLLHFVKESKQDESGMPNNRFLAERTGGTYSTLKVQPAELEDSGVYFCASSAGRSGYHNEQFFGPGTRLTVL.

This clone was recorded once. The chain combines TRBV19 with TRBJ2-2; TRBD1 matches at 9 bases. The CDR3 totals 17 residues. From germline, CDR1 is LNHDA and CDR2 SQIVND (reference sequence). The J segment lost 0 bases and the V segment lost 7 bases, leaving 9 bases of the junction unmatched. The DNA for the CDR3 is TGTGCCAGTAAACGACCGGGACAGGGACCGAACACCGGGGAGCTGTTTTTT. It yields the protein CASKRPGQGPNTGELFF.

This clone was recorded only once. V gene TRBV6-5 combines with J gene TRBJ1-1, with D unresolved. This CDR3 contains 15 residues. Germline-derived CDR1 and CDR2 are MNHEY and SVGAGI. Deletions cut 2 bases from V and 4 bases from J, with 14 bases between. CDR3 nucleotides: TGTGCCAGCAGTTACCGGCTGCGGGGTATCACTGAAGCTTTCTTT. This sequence encodes CASSYRLRGITEAFF.